Below, 5 T cell receptor beta chains from the same sample are listed, as sequenced in a study of cytomegalovirus exposure and HLA in healthy donors. The PCR contained 60 Vbeta and 13 Jbeta primers. Some clones are missing from TCRdb's copy, which holds only in-frame ones; the method was immunoSEQ multiplex PCR. Altogether 120,000 or so clones are present, over 9.5% being singletons, with the ten largest covering 4.5% to 5%. Sequenced input: PBMCs. The receptors derive from a woman between 18 and 30 years old in good health and CMV-seropositive.

This clone was picked up a small number of times. The chain joins TRBV28 to TRBJ2-7, with 10 nucleotides matching TRBD2. This CDR3 is built from 17 residues. V was clipped by 8 bases and J by 2 bases; unmatched bases: 15. The germline gives CDR1 MDHEN, CDR2 SYDVKM. CDR3 region: CASSEVPGAGGTYEQYF. The CDR3 region has the DNA TGTGCCAGCTCTGAGGTCCCCGGAGCGGGAGGGACCTACGAGCAGTACTTC.

This chain joins TRBV6-5 and TRBJ2-1; D unresolved. The CDR3 has 13 residues. The germline V and J ends were trimmed by 0 bases and 13 bases, with 13 bases remaining between them. Germline values: CDR1 MNHEY, CDR2 SVGAGI. CDR3 region: CASSYSFRVLQFF. The DNA of the CDR3 is TGTGCCAGCAGTTACTCGTTTAGAGTGCTCCAGTTCTTC.

This clone was detected only a few times. This chain links TRBV19 with TRBJ1-1; D may be TRBD1 (5 bases). This CDR3 is 15 amino acids long. The germline gives CDR1 LNHDA, CDR2 SQIVND (reference sequence). The V end was cut by 5 bases, the J end by 5 bases, with 18 bases between. CDR3 sequence reads: CASSPMASGRTEAFF. In DNA, the CDR3 is TGTGCCAGTAGTCCGATGGCATCAGGGAGGACTGAAGCTTTCTTT.

With respect to this clone: Other DNA sequences in the sample encode the same CDR3. CDR3 in amino acids: CASSEGLAEGYEQYF. The CDR3 DNA is TGTGCCAGCAGTGAAGGGCTAGCGGAGGGCTACGAGCAGTACTTC. V and J are TRBV6-1 and TRBJ2-7; 7 bases align to TRBD2. The junction had 6 bases not matched to a gene; V was cut back by 1 base and J by 3 bases. Germline CDR1 reads MNHNS; CDR2 reads SASEGT. This CDR3 is built from 15 residues.

The genes are TRBV18 and TRBJ1-2; 8 bases are a match to TRBD1. This CDR3 spans 15 amino acids. Germline CDR1 and CDR2: KGHSH and LQKENI. The V gene end was trimmed by 2 bases and the J gene end by 3 bases; junction bases not matched to a gene: 5. CDR3 coding DNA: TGTGCCAGCTCACCAGCAGGGGGCTCGGACTATGGCTACACCTTC. Translating it yields CASSPAGGSDYGYTF.